One and the same sample provided the 9 T cell receptor beta chains below, sequenced in a study of blood T cell repertoires in COVID-19. Libraries were prepared by immunoSEQ multiplex PCR; TCRdb keeps only in-frame clonotypes and omits some of them. Of 300,000 to 500,000 clones listed, 70% to 90% were seen once; the top ten hold approximately 0.96%. Sequencing used PBMCs or T cells enriched from blood (not recorded which). These receptor sequences come from a woman aged 25 to 45 with acute COVID-19.

The chain recombines TRBV4-3 with TRBJ2-7; D gene ambiguous. V dropped 3 bases and J dropped 2 bases, with 14 bases sitting between them. Germline loops: CDR1 LGHNA, CDR2 YSLEER. The CDR3 runs to 15 residues. The CDR3 DNA reads as TGCGCCAGCAGCCAGACGAAGACGGGTACCTACGAGCAGTACTTC. It is translated as CASSQTKTGTYEQYF.

Comments on this clone: Other DNA sequences of this sample code for an identical CDR3. The chain joins TRBV5-1 to TRBJ1-2, with D perhaps TRBD1 (5 bases). V was shortened by 4 bases and J by 4 bases, with 11 bases between the two germline ends. The length of the CDR3 is 13 residues. CDR1 and CDR2 from the germline V gene are SGHRS and YFSETQ. As DNA, the CDR3 is TGCGCCAGCAGCCCCGACAGTTCCTATGGCTACACCTTC. Protein: CASSPDSSYGYTF.

With respect to this clone: This specimen includes other DNA sequences encoding the same CDR3. The V and J genes are TRBV6-5 and TRBJ1-6; D gene ambiguous. The CDR3 is 13 residues long. CDR1 and CDR2 from the germline V gene are MNHEY and SVGAGI. Trimming stripped 4 bases from V and 11 bases from J, with 12 bases between. DNA of the CDR3: TGTGCCAGCAGTTCCCTTCCGGCGGCACCCCTCCACTTT. Protein: CASSSLPAAPLHF.

As regards this clone: Different DNA sequences within this sample yield the same CDR3. The chain employs TRBV5-4 and TRBJ1-1; D ambiguous. The germline CDR1 and CDR2 sequences are SGHNT and YYREEE (reference sequence). The CDR3 contains 14 residues. V lost 0 bases, J lost 1 base, and 7 bases lay in between. As DNA, the CDR3 is TGTGCCAGCAGCTTGGCAGGCAAGAACACTGAAGCTTTCTTT. Translation: CASSLAGKNTEAFF.

This clone appeared once. J is TRBJ1-1 and V is TRBV10-3; D perhaps matches TRBD1 (5 bases). CDR1 and CDR2 (germline): ENHRY, SYGVKD. The CDR3 has 13 amino acids. V dropped 4 bases and J dropped 0 bases, with 6 bases sitting between them. CDR3: CAISGQLNTEAFF. For the CDR3, the DNA is TGTGCCATCAGTGGACAGCTGAACACTGAAGCTTTCTTT.

V gene TRBV27 combines with J gene TRBJ1-2; 7 bases match TRBD1. Germline V gene sequence: CDR1 MNHEY, CDR2 SMNVEV (reference sequence). Trimming cost V 4 bases and J 2 bases; bases outside gene matches: 7. This CDR3 has 15 residues. CDR3 in amino acids: CASSSWTGGNYGYTF. The CDR3 DNA reads as TGTGCCAGCAGTTCCTGGACAGGAGGAAACTATGGCTACACCTTC.

This sequence joins TRBV2 and TRBJ1-3; D is unclear. The germline V and J ends were trimmed by 8 bases and 0 bases, with 8 bases remaining between them. CDR1 and CDR2 (germline): SNHLY, FYNNEI. This CDR3 contains 13 residues. CDR3 in DNA: TGTGCCAGCCAGGTTTCCTCTGGAAACACCATATATTTT. Its protein is CASQVSSGNTIYF.

This chain joins TRBV9 and TRBJ2-7; 11 bases are shared with TRBD1. Germline trimming cut 0 bases from V and 3 bases from J; bases unmatched to any gene: 5. This CDR3 contains 16 residues. Germline-derived CDR1 and CDR2 are SGDLS and YYNGEE. In DNA form, the CDR3 reads TGTGCCAGCAGCGTAGACGGACAGGGGGCCGGCTACGAGCAGTACTTC. This gives the protein CASSVDGQGAGYEQYF.

V gene TRBV10-3 combines with J gene TRBJ1-5, with a possible D match to TRBD1 (6 bases). Germline V CDR1 and CDR2: ENHRY, SYGVKD. Trimming took 3 bases from V and 5 from J, leaving 8 bases between them. The CDR3 loop spans 13 amino acids. CDR3 sequence (DNA): TGTGCCATCAGTGAAGCAGGGGATCAGCCCCAGCATTTT. Translating gives CAISEAGDQPQHF.